A selection of T cell receptor beta chains follows, all from one sample in a study of T cell responses to AZD1222 COVID-19 vaccine. Profiled with immunoSEQ multiplex PCR; TCRdb holds only in-frame clones, not every one. In the table there are 150,000 to 190,000 clones, 90% of which are singletons. Sample: peripheral blood, taken on day 0 of AZD1222 vaccination. The source is an adult in good health. CDR3s include the opening cysteine and the closing phenylalanine or tryptophan. D genes are given only for firm matches. Size is omitted from some rows. Given values are once, few, many or a class for expanded clones.

TGTGCCAGCAGCTCTAACGTCGAGCAGTACTTC,CASSSNVEQYF,NA,NA,TRBV7-2,TRBJ2-7
TGTGCCAGCAGTCAGGGACTTATTCGGATGAACACTGAAGCTTTCTTT,CASSQGLIRMNTEAFF,NA,NA,TRBV27,TRBJ1-1
TGTGCCAGCGTACTAGCGGGAGTCCAAGAGACCCAGTACTTC,CASVLAGVQETQYF,TRBD2,NA,TRBV6-6,TRBJ2-5
TGTGCCAGCAGTGGGACGGGGGGTTCTACCTCTGGAAACACCATATATTTT,CASSGTGGSTSGNTIYF,NA,NA,TRBV2,TRBJ1-3
TGTGCCAGCAGTCTCACAGATACGCAGTATTTT,CASSLTDTQYF,NA,NA,TRBV9,TRBJ2-3
TGTGCCACCAGCAAGGAACAGGGTTTTGATGGCTACACCTTC,CATSKEQGFDGYTF,NA,NA,TRBV15,TRBJ1-2
TGTGCCAGAGAGGACAGGGCCGGCCGGAAGGGCACCGGGGAGCTGTTTTTT,CAREDRAGRKGTGELFF,TRBD1,NA,TRBV2,TRBJ2-2
TGCAGTGCTAGTCGCACTCGGGGGGGTACGGACACTGAAGCTTTCTTT,CSASRTRGGTDTEAFF,NA,NA,TRBV20-1,TRBJ1-1
TGTGCCAGCAGTTACACTAGCGGGAAAGGTATTGAGCAGTTCTTC,CASSYTSGKGIEQFF,TRBD2,NA,TRBV6-6,TRBJ2-1
TGTGCCAGCAGCCCGGGACAGGGCACCTACTTC,CASSPGQGTYF,TRBD1,NA,TRBV5-5,TRBJ2-7
TGTGCCATTGGGACTAGCGGGAGGGAAAACAATGAGCAGTTCTTC,CAIGTSGRENNEQFF,TRBD2,NA,TRBV10-3,TRBJ2-1
TGTGCCAAACGGACACTGAACACTGAAGCTTTCTTT,CAKRTLNTEAFF,NA,NA,TRBV2,TRBJ1-1
TGTGCCAGCAGTTTTGGATTAGGACTACCAAACACAGATACGCAGTATTTT,CASSFGLGLPNTDTQYF,NA,NA,TRBV28,TRBJ2-3
TGTGCCAGCAGTTCCGGGACTAGCGGATTACTAAAAGAGACCCAGTACTTC,CASSSGTSGLLKETQYF,TRBD2,NA,TRBV27,TRBJ2-5
TGTGCCAGCAGTTACGGGACAGGGTCTGCAGATACGCAGTATTTT,CASSYGTGSADTQYF,TRBD1,NA,TRBV6-2/TRBV6-3,TRBJ2-3
TGTGCCAGCAGTTTAGCGGGAGGGCCAGCTGAGCAGTTCTTC,CASSLAGGPAEQFF,TRBD2,NA,TRBV27,TRBJ2-1
TGTGCCAGCAAGGGGGTAGCGGGAGGAAACCACGAGCAGTACTTC,CASKGVAGGNHEQYF,TRBD2,NA,TRBV6-5,TRBJ2-7
TGCGCCAGCAGTGTGGGTGAGATATTAACCTTGAACACTGAAGCTTTCTTT,CASSVGEILTLNTEAFF,NA,NA,TRBV10-2,TRBJ1-1
TGTGCCAGCAGTTCCCCGGGACAGACCTCCTACGAGCAGTACTTC,CASSSPGQTSYEQYF,TRBD1,NA,TRBV6-5,TRBJ2-7
TGTGCCAGCAGCCCAGAGGGGGGGACCCAGTACTTC,CASSPEGGTQYF,NA,NA,TRBV6-5,TRBJ2-5
TGTGCCAGCAGGCTAAATTACAGGGGGGGGCACACTGAAGCTTTCTTT,CASRLNYRGGHTEAFF,TRBD1,few,TRBV28,TRBJ1-1
TGTGCCAGCAGGGCAACACAGAATATGAACACTGAAGCTTTCTTT,CASRATQNMNTEAFF,NA,few,TRBV28,TRBJ1-1
TGCAGCGTTGAAGTTTTCGCGGGTGGCTACACCTTC,CSVEVFAGGYTF,NA,NA,TRBV29-1,TRBJ1-2
TGCGCCAGCAGTGACTCGAAATACAATGAGCAGTTCTTC,CASSDSKYNEQFF,NA,NA,TRBV10-2,TRBJ2-1
TGTGCCAGCTCACCACCGTCTGGGAACACTGAAGCTTTCTTT,CASSPPSGNTEAFF,NA,NA,TRBV18,TRBJ1-1
TGTGCCAGCAGACGCGTTTGGGGAGACACAGATACGCAGTATTTT,CASRRVWGDTDTQYF,NA,NA,TRBV6-5,TRBJ2-3
TGTGCCAGCAGCGTAGGTAGGGCTGGTGGCTACACCTTC,CASSVGRAGGYTF,NA,NA,TRBV9,TRBJ1-2
TGTGCCAGCAGCTTAATTGATGCAGGGCGAAATGAGCAGTTCTTC,CASSLIDAGRNEQFF,NA,NA,TRBV7-3,TRBJ2-1
TGTGCCAGCAGCCAAGAGGTGGGATCTAGCACAGATACGCAGTATTTT,CASSQEVGSSTDTQYF,NA,NA,TRBV3-1/TRBV3-2,TRBJ2-3
TGTGCCACCAGTGATGTCGGGAGCTCCTACGAGCAGTACTTC,CATSDVGSSYEQYF,NA,NA,TRBV24-1,TRBJ2-7
TGTGCCACCAGTGATTTCGGGGGGCAGCCCCAGCATTTT,CATSDFGGQPQHF,NA,NA,TRBV24-1,TRBJ1-5
TGTGCCAGCAGCTTAATTCCGGACAAGGCTTCACCCCTCCACTTT,CASSLIPDKASPLHF,NA,NA,TRBV7-2,TRBJ1-6
TGTGCCAGCAGTGAATTCTACGAGCAGTACTTC,CASSEFYEQYF,NA,NA,TRBV25-1,TRBJ2-7
TGTGCCAGCAGAATACTAGCGGACGGAGGCAATGAGCAGTTCTTC,CASRILADGGNEQFF,TRBD2,once,TRBV27,TRBJ2-1
TGTGCCAGCAGTTTATTCGGGACAGGGGGTGTCCTCGAGCAGTACTTC,CASSLFGTGGVLEQYF,TRBD1,NA,TRBV28,TRBJ2-7
TGCGCCAGCAGCCAACATAATGCGATAACAACTAATGAAAAACTGTTTTTT,CASSQHNAITTNEKLFF,NA,NA,TRBV4-1,TRBJ1-4